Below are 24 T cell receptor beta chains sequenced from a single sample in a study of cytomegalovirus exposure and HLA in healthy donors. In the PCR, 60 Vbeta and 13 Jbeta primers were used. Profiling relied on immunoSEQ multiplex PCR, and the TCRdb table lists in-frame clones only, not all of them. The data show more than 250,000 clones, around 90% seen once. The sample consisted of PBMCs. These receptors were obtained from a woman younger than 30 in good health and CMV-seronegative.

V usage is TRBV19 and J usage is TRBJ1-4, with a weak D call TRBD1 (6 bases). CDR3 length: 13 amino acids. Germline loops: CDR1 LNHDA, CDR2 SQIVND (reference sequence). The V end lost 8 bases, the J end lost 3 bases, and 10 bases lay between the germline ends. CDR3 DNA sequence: TGTGCCAGTTCGGACAGCTCTAATGAAAAACTGTTTTTT. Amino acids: CASSDSSNEKLFF.

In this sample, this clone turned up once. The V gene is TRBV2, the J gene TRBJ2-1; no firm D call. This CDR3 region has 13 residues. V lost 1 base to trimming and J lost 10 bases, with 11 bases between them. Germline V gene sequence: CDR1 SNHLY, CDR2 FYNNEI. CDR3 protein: CASSEEWSREQFF. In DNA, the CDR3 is TGTGCCAGCAGTGAAGAGTGGAGCCGGGAGCAGTTCTTC.

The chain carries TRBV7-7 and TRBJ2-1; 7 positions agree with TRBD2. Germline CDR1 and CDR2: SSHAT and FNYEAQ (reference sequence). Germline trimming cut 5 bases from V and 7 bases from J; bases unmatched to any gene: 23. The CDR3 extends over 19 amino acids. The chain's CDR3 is CASSPRTQASGPTLNEQFF. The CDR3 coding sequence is TGTGCCAGCAGCCCTAGGACCCAGGCTAGCGGACCGACTCTGAATGAGCAGTTCTTC.

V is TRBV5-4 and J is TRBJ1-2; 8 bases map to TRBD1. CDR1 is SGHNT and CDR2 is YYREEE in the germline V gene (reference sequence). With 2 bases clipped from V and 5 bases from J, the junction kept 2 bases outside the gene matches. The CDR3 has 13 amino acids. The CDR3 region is CASSFRTGYGYTF. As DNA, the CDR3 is TGTGCCAGCAGCTTTAGGACAGGGTATGGCTACACCTTC.

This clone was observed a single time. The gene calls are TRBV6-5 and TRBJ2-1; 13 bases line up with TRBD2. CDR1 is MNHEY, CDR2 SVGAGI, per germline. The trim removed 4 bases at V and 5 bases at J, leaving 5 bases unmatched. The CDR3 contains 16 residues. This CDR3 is CASSFELAGGNNEQFF. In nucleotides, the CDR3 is TGTGCCAGCAGTTTTGAACTAGCGGGGGGGAACAATGAGCAGTTCTTC.

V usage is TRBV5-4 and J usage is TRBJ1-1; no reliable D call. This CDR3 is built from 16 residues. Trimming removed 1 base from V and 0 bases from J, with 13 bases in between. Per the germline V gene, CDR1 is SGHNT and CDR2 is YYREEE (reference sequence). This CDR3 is CASSLSDDYVNTEAFF. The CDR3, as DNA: TGTGCCAGCAGCTTGAGTGATGACTATGTGAACACTGAAGCTTTCTTT.

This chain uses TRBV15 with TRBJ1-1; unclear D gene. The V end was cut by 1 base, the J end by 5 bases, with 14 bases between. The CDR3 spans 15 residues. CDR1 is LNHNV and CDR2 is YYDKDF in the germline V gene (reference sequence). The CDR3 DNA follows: TGTGCCACCAGCAGAGGAGGAGGGTTCGGGACTGAAGCTTTCTTT. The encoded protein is CATSRGGGFGTEAFF.

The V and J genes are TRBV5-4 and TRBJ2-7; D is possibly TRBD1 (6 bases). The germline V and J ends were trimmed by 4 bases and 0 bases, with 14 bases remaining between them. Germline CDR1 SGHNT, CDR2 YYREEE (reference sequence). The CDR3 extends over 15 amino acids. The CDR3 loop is CASSLAGAASYEQYF. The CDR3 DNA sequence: TGTGCCAGCAGCCTCGCAGGGGCCGCCTCCTACGAGCAGTACTTC.

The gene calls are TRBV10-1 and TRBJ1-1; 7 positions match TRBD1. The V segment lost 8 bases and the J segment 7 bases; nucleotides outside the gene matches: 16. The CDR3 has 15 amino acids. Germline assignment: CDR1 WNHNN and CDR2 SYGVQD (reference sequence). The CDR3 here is CASSDPQQGLNEAFF. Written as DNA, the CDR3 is TGCGCCAGCTCTGACCCCCAACAGGGGTTGAATGAAGCTTTCTTT.

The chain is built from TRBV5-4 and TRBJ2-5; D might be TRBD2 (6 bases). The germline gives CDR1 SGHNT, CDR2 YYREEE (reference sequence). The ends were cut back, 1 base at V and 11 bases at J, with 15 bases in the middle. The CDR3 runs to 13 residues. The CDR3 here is CASSLLNRGEQYF. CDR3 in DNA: TGTGCCAGCAGCTTGCTAAACCGCGGGGAGCAGTACTTC.

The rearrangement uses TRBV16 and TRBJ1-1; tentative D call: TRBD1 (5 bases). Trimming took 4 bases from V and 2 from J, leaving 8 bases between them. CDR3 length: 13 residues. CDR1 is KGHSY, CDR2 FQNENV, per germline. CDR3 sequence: CASSLGANTEAFF. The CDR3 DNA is TGTGCCAGCAGCCTTGGGGCCAACACTGAAGCTTTCTTT.

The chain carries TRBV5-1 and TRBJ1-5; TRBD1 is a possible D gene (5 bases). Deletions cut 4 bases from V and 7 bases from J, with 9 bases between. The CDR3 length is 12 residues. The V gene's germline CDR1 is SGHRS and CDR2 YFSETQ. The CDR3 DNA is TGCGCCAGCAGCCCGGAGGGGCAGCCCCAGCATTTT. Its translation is CASSPEGQPQHF.

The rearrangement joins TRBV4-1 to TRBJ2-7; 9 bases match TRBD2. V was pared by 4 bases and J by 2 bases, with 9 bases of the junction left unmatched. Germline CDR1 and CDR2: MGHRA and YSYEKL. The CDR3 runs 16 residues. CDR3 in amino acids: CASSPLERGEPYEQYF. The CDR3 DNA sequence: TGCGCCAGCAGCCCCCTGGAGCGGGGGGAACCCTACGAGCAGTACTTC.

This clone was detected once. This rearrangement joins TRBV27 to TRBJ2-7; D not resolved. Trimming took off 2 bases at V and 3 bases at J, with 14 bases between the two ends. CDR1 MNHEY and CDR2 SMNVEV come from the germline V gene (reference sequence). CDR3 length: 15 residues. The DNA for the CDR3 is TGTGCCAGCAGTTTAGCAGCAGGTCCCAACTACGAGCAGTACTTC. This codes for CASSLAAGPNYEQYF.

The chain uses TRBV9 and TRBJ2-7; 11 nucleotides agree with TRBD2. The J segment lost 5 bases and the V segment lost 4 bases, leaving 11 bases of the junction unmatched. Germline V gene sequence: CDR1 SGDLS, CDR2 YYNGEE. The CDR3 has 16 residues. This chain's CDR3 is CASSPTTSGAANEQYF. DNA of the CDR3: TGTGCCAGCAGCCCCACGACTAGCGGGGCAGCTAACGAGCAGTACTTC.

CDR3 sequence: CASSPLDRGNTGELFF. The CDR3 coding sequence is TGTGCCAGCTCACCCCTAGACAGGGGGAACACCGGGGAGCTGTTTTTT. This rearrangement joins TRBV18 to TRBJ2-2, with 8 bases lining up with TRBD1. V shed 3 bases and J 1 base; nucleotides not matched to a gene: 4. This CDR3 has 16 residues. Germline values: CDR1 KGHSH, CDR2 LQKENI.

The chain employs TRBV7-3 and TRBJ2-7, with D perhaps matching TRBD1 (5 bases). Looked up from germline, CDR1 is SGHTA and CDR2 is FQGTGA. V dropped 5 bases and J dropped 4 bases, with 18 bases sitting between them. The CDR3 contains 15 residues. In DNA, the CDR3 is TGTGCCAGCAGCCTCCGGACAACGTGGCTTTACGAGCAGTACTTC. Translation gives CASSLRTTWLYEQYF.

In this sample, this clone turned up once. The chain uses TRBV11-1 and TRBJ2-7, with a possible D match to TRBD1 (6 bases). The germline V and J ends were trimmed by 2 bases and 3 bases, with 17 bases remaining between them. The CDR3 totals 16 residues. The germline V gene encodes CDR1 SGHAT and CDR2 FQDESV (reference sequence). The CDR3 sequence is CASSLTPGQPLYEQYF. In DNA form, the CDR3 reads TGTGCCAGCAGCTTAACACCGGGACAACCCCTCTACGAGCAGTACTTC.

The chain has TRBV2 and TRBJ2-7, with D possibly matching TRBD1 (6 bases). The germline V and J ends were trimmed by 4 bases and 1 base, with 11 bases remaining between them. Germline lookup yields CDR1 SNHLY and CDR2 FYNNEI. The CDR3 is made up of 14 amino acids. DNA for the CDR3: TGTGCCAGCAGTGGACGGGACAAATCCTACGAGCAGTACTTC. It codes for CASSGRDKSYEQYF.

The CDR3 protein is CASPLGGEDTYGYTF. Here the CDR3 DNA reads TGTGCCAGCCCCCTAGGAGGGGAGGATACCTATGGCTACACCTTC. The gene calls are TRBV2 and TRBJ1-2; the D gene is possibly TRBD1 (5 bases). The ends were cut back, 8 bases at V and 4 bases at J, with 20 bases in the middle. In germline, CDR1 is SNHLY, CDR2 FYNNEI. This CDR3 contains 15 residues.

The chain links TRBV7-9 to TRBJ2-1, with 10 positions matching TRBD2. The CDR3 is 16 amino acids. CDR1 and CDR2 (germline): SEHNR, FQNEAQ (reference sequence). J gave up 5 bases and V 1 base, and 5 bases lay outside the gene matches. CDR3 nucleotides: TGTGCCAGCAGCTTAGTAGCGGGGGGACCTAACAATGAGCAGTTCTTC. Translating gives CASSLVAGGPNNEQFF.

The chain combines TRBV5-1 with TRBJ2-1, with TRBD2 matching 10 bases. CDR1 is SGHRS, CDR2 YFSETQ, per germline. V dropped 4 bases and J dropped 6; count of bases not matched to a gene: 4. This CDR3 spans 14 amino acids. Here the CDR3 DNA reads TGCGCCAGCAGCCTCAGCGGGGGGGGCAATGAGCAGTTCTTC. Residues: CASSLSGGGNEQFF.

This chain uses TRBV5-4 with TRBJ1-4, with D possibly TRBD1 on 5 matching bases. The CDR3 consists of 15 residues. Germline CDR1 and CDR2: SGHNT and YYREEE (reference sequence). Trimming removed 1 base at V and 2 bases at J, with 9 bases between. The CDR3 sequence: CASSLTGLTNEKLFF. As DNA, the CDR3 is TGTGCCAGCAGCTTGACAGGCTTGACTAATGAAAAACTGTTTTTT.

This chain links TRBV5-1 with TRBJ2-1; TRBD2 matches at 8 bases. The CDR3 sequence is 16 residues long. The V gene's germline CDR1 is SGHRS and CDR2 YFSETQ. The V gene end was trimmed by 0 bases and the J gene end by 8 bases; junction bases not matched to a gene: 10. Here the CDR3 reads CASSLAIGGASDEQFF. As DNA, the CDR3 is TGCGCCAGCAGCTTGGCCATCGGGGGGGCCTCGGATGAGCAGTTCTTC.